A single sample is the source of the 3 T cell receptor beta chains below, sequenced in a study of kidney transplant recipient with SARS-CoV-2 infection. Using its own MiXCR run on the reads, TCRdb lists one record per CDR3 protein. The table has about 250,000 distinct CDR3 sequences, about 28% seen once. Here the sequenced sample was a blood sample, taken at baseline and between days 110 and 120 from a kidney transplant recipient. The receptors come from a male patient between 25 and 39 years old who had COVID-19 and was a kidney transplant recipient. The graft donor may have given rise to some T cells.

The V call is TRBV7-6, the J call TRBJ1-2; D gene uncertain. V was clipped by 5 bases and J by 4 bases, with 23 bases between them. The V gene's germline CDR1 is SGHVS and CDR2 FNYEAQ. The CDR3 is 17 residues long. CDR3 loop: CASSKKDESRKTYGYTF. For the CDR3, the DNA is TGTGCCAGCAGCAAAAAGGATGAATCTCGAAAGACCTATGGCTACACCTTC.

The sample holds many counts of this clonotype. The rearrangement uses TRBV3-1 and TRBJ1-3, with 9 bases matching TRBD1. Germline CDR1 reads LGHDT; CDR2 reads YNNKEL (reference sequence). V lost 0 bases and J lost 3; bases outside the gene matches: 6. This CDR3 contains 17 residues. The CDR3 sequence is CASSQDGTGWFGNTIYF. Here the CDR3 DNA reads TGTGCCAGCAGCCAAGACGGGACAGGGTGGTTTGGAAACACCATATATTTT.

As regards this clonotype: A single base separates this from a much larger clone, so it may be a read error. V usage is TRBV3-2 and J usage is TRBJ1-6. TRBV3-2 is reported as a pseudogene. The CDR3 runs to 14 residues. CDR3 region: CASNRWNLNSPLHF. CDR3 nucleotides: TGTGCCAGCAACCGATGGAACCTTAATTCACCCCTCCACTTT.